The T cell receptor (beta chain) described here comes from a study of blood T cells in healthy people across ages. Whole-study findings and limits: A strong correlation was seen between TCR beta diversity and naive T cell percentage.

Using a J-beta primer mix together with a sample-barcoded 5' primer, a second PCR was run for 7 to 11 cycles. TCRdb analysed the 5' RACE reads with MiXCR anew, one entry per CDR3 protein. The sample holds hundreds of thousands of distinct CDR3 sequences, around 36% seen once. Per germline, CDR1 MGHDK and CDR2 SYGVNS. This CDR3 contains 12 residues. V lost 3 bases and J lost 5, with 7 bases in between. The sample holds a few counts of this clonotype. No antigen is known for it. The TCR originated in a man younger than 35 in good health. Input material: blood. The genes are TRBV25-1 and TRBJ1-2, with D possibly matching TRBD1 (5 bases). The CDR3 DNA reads TGTGCCAGCAGTGAGAGGACATATGGCTACACCTTC. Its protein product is CASSERTYGYTF.